This TCR beta chain stems from a study of control samples from healthy donors and cancer patients. Germline V gene data show CDR1 as SGDLS and CDR2 as YYNGEE. J was trimmed by 2 bases and V by 0 bases; bases with no gene match: 5. This CDR3 contains 16 residues. TCRdb keeps only in-frame clones here, not all; method: immunoSEQ multiplex PCR. The data show 350,000 to 450,000 clones, over 75% seen once. Specimen: PBMCs. The chain carries TRBV9 and TRBJ2-3, with TRBD2 matching 8 bases. The receptor was derived from a man in his forties with head and neck cancer. CDR3 loop: CASSVGHGGATDTQYF. The CDR3, as DNA: TGTGCCAGCAGCGTAGGGCACGGGGGGGCCACAGATACGCAGTATTTT.